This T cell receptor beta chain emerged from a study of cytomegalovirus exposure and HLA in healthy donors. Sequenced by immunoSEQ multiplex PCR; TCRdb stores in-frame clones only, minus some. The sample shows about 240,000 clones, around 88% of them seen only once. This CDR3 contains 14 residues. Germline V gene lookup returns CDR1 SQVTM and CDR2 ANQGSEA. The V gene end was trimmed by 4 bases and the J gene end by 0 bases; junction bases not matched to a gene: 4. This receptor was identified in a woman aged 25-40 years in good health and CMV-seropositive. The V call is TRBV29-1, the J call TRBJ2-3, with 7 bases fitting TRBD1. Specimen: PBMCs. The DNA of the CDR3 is TGCAGCGTTGCCGGGACAGAGAGCACAGATACGCAGTATTTT. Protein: CSVAGTESTDTQYF.